This section outlines one TCR beta chain sequence together with its context. Its antigen remains undetermined. There are no base qualities to consult, and no much larger clone falls within one base. This sample was taken from a study of cytomegalovirus exposure and HLA in healthy donors (dated by TCRdb to 2016 to 2017). About the investigation overall: According to an earlier analysis of a few hundred of the donors, roughly 180 million T cells yielded 120 million or so unique TCR beta sequences and approximately 280 Gb of sequence data. An early release that covered 640 HLA-typed donors contained about 300 gigabases of sequencing data and 85 million to 100 million unique TCR sequences. Of the approximately 400 genotyped donors, 70% to 90% were placed in the genetic ancestry cluster associated with self-reported Caucasian donors. The aim of the study was to test whether cataloging public T cell receptors could identify signatures of past pathogen exposure. The study profiled the T cell repertoires of about 720 subjects by immunosequencing and related them to cytomegalovirus serostatus. Along with the roughly 670-subject first cohort, a separate validation cohort of some 130 different subjects was used. High-throughput TCR immunosequencing, statistical association of individual TCRs with disease status, and machine learning were combined to predict cytomegalovirus infection status. In a later analysis, previously published TCR beta repertoires from 666 donors were re-analyzed and high-resolution HLA genotyping was added so that TCR occurrence patterns could be studied. Rather than using new phenotypic data, the later analysis identified candidate immune exposures from TCR beta sequences and from how often those sequences occurred across donors. An earlier analysis of around 540 of the donors applied high-throughput TCR beta sequencing to assess whether each TCR beta V gene segment acted as functional or pseudogenic. Alongside the repertoire data, information on donor age, sex, ethnicity and CMV serostatus was compiled. Genome-wide SNP genotypes for about 55% of the 666 donors were used in a later genetic analysis, which treated that subset as a discovery cohort. Every repertoire in the discovery cohort had been generated on one and the same sequencing platform. Both class I and class II loci were covered by HLA typing, at four-digit resolution. The number of donors typed differed by locus, with roughly 620-630 for A, B, C, DRB1 and DQB1, around 500 for DQA1, some 570 for DPA1, and about 450 for DPB1. Roughly five DR-DQ haplotypes were handled as single units for association and clustering, since linkage in the cohort was strong. Across approximately 400 genotyped donors of the cohort, an average of approximately 240,000 unique TCR beta nucleotide sequences per donor were sequenced, and around 20% of those sequences were non-productive.

V is pruned by 4 bases and J by 3 bases, leaving 18 bases of the junction without a gene match. Taken from the germline V gene, the CDR1 and CDR2 loops are MDHEN and SYDVKM. The CDR3 runs 19 residues from the cysteine to the phenylalanine. Only CDR3 DNA is held: 57 bases, read in frame from base 1. To prepare the library, the immunoSEQ multiplex PCR assay was applied. A mixture of 60 forward primers for TCR Vbeta segments and 13 reverse primers for TCR Jbeta segments was used in the multiplex PCR. The CDR3 region of rearranged TCR beta genes was amplified from genomic DNA with a multiplex PCR assay. Amplified TCR beta libraries were sequenced as 87-base-pair reads on the Illumina HiSeq System. The study's own analysis went as follows. In a later analysis, tens of millions of unique TCR beta chains were counted across the approximately 640 repertoires, and roughly 11 million of these chains were shared by at least two donors. To remove PCR and sequencing errors, raw reads were error-corrected and collapsed into unique sequences using a nearest-neighbor algorithm that merged closely related sequences. To assign V, D and J gene segments, CDR3 sequences were aligned to IMGT reference sequences. For a sequence to be retained, at least a six-nucleotide match to both a V gene segment and a J gene segment was required. A rearrangement was called productive if the CDR3 had no stop codons and remained in frame with V and J, and every other rearrangement was called non-productive. Following IMGT convention, CDR3 was defined as the stretch from the second conserved V-encoded cysteine up to the conserved J-encoded phenylalanine. The earlier analysis of fewer than 750 of the donors excluded sequences that lacked an unambiguous match to a single V gene segment. An earlier analysis of 587 of the donors classified V segments as functional when productive rearrangements were above 56.7% and as segregating when the standard deviation between donors was above 5%. To diagnose cytomegalovirus status from the catalog of TCR beta chain sequences, a statistical classification framework was built. In a later analysis, V and J genes were assigned by comparing TCR nucleotide sequences against IMGT/GENE-DB human TR gene sequences. Using the TCRdist pipeline, a later analysis assigned CDR3 sequences along with most-parsimonious VDJ recombination scenarios. In a later analysis, every TCR beta chain was defined by the combination of its CDR3 amino acid sequence and its V-gene family, and reads without a unique V-gene family were dropped. As a way to deal with suspected cross-contamination and a sequencing artifact, a later analysis dropped 640 or so nucleotide sequences that were highly shared and had low generation probability. A later analysis calculated a clonal expansion index for each public chain from normalized within-repertoire ranks of inferred template counts. In a later analysis, generation probabilities were computed using a VDJ recombination model fitted to out-of-frame rearrangements, and the results were checked against IGoR. In a later analysis, hypergeometric tests were used to score TCR-TCR, TCR-HLA and TCR-CMV co-occurrence, with a repertoire-size bias correction applied to TCR pairs. To estimate false discovery rates, a later analysis permuted the HLA or CMV assignments 20 times. In a later analysis, co-occurring TCRs were grouped with DBSCAN, and TCRdist sequence similarity was added when clustering was performed within HLA-allele-positive subsets. Repertoires with fewer than 30,000 or more than 120,000 public chains were left out of co-occurrence clustering, as were roughly five repertoires with anomalous nucleotide sharing. TCRdb stores this immuneACCESS table with in-frame sequences only. Part of the clones is absent; in the studies checked, under half of the shortfall reflects unresolved V genes, and no reason is known for the rest. V and J calls plus clone size are reproduced from that table; the DNA served to infer D and trimming. This sample is represented by some 110,000 clones; around 82% of them were singletons. The top ten clonotypes cover more than 1.5% of the sample.

General conclusions and limits of the study: According to a later analysis, TCR association rates differed among HLA loci, with DRB1 alleles showing the most associated TCRs and HLA-C alleles showing the fewest. Assigning TCR associations to individual alleles was difficult when HLA alleles, especially DR and DQ, strongly co-occurred. The authors suggested that the approach could potentially be generalized to other disease states and immunological phenotypes. The study gave a list of 150 to 200 TCR beta chains associated with cytomegalovirus. Linkage disequilibrium might explain the correlated functional status among segregating V segments, but an unknown experimental factor could not be excluded. An earlier analysis of around 500 of the donors showed that most TCR beta V segments appeared in productive rearrangements either about 87% or about 30% of the time, which broadly matched IMGT annotations. Immune exposure information for the cohort was limited to CMV serostatus. Some IMGT-functional V segments, including TRBV6-2 and TRBV6-3, could not be told apart with the 87-base-pair reads, so those segments were excluded. A further reported finding was that TCR beta sequences accurately predicted the HLA-A and HLA-B alleles for most subjects in the first cohort. V-gene and J-gene trimming of TCR beta chains was associated with a missense DCLRE1C variant in a later genetic analysis, and the association was replicated in an independent cohort. A later analysis found that HLA-associated TCR beta chains were more clonally expanded and had lower generation probabilities than equally common non-associated chains. Cytomegalovirus status was reported to be diagnosed by the classifier with high specificity and sensitivity in both the original and validation cohorts. While some public TCRs were present in many individuals, most TCR sequences turned up only very rarely across donors. A few of the identified cytomegalovirus-associated TCR beta chains were confirmed in vitro to be specific for cytomegalovirus antigens. In this cohort, only TCR beta chains were sequenced, and detectable features were limited by the absence of alpha or paired-chain data. Some 16 rarely observed V segments, including chromosome 9 orphons, were excluded from the earlier analysis of about 500 of the donors because counts were too low. Several of the top co-occurrence clusters appeared to be linked to parvovirus B19, influenza, CMV and Epstein-Barr virus, according to a later analysis. Because HLA typing was missing for some donors at each locus, association tests included only the typed subset. The presence/absence analyses assumed that sequencing depth was roughly uniform across donors, and that assumption may not be true. In a later genetic analysis, fewer N-insertions in productive TCRs were reported among donors in an Asian-associated ancestry cluster than the approximately 710-donor mean. At a false discovery rate of 0.05, a later analysis linked 16,000 or so TCR beta sequences to specific HLA alleles. In a later analysis, most CMV-associated TCR beta chains were found to appear HLA-restricted, with HLA associations seemingly driven largely by CMV exposure. A cluster of highly shared sequence variants was judged likely to represent a technical artifact of the sequencing pipeline.

In total, roughly 710 healthy bone marrow donors made up the cohort. All cohort members were sampled while nominally healthy, although unrecorded immune exposures were likely present. The donor was CMV seronegative and was included in the group of a few hundred seronegative cohort members. A peripheral blood sample was collected from each donor, and TCR beta sequencing was performed on peripheral blood mononuclear cells. The Qiagen DNeasy Blood Extraction Kit was used to extract genomic DNA from the blood cell samples. The source material was PBMCs. This sequence originates from a woman in her thirties or forties in good health and CMV-seronegative. Rearrangement joined TRBV28 to TRBJ2-7; 10 of the junction bases match TRBD1. At the DNA level, the sequence is TGTGCCAGCAGTTCCCTCAGACAGGGGGCATATAGCAAAGTCTACGAGCAGTACTTC. Translated, it reads CASSSLRQGAYSKVYEQYF. The reference TRBV28 and TRBJ2-7 proteins fill in what lies around the CDR3, so the full variable domain reads DVKVTQSSRYLVKRTGEKVFLECVQDMDHENMFWYRQDPGLGLRLIYFSYDVKMKEKGDIPEGYSVSREKKERFSLILESASTNQTSMYLCASSSLRQGAYSKVYEQYFGPGTRLTVT.